One and the same sample provided the 20 T cell receptor beta chains below, sequenced in a study of spatial heterogeneity in lung cancer. Time point reported: sample taken at primary tumor resection. From tumor, nontumor lung or frozen PBMC, whole RNA was taken unsorted for sequencing. One entry per CDR3 protein, called by TCRdb with MiXCR from the 5' RACE reads. The repertoire holds about 4,100 distinct CDR3 sequences, with approximately 25% as singletons. The source was PBMCs, collected at surgery. The receptors here all came from a female donor with early-stage non-small cell lung cancer.

This clonotype has only a few counts. This beta chain is a stray sequence in a library constructed for alpha chains; its clone size is not meaningful. The chain links TRBV5-1 to TRBJ2-3, with a possible D match to TRBD1 (5 bases). V was trimmed by 4 bases and J by 2 bases, leaving 17 bases between them. Germline assignment: CDR1 SGHRS and CDR2 YFSETQ. The CDR3 is 16 amino acids. The CDR3 sequence: CASSPPPGFDTDTQYF. The DNA for the CDR3 is TGCGCCAGCAGCCCCCCCCCAGGGTTTGACACAGATACGCAGTATTTT.

This clonotype has a handful of counts. In a library made to pick up alpha chains, this beta chain is a stray read with a size that means little. This rearrangement joins TRBV7-3 to TRBJ2-2, with 12 bases aligning to TRBD1. The CDR3 runs to 16 residues. With V trimmed by 0 bases and J by 6 bases, 2 bases remained unmatched. The germline gives CDR1 SGHTA, CDR2 FQGTGA. The CDR3 reads CASSLTGTGGSGELFF. CDR3 DNA: TGTGCCAGCAGCTTAACAGGGACAGGGGGCTCCGGGGAGCTGTTTTTT.

This clonotype turned up a few times. This beta chain is a stray read from a library made for alpha chains; its abundance is not meaningful. This chain connects TRBV7-2 to TRBJ2-7, with TRBD2 matching over 10 bases. This CDR3 spans 16 amino acids. Germline V CDR1 and CDR2: SGHTA, FQGNSA. The trim removed 4 bases at V and 2 bases at J, leaving 8 bases unmatched. The CDR3 bases are TGTGCCAGCAGCTCGACCGGACTAGCGGCGACCTACGAGCAGTACTTC. It specifies CASSSTGLAATYEQYF.

This clonotype qualifies as medium-sized. Because this beta chain is a stray read in a library intended to capture alpha chains, its abundance should not be given much weight. The rearrangement uses TRBV18 and TRBJ2-3, with 8 positions matching TRBD1. CDR3 length equals 16 residues. Germline V gives CDR1 KGHSH, CDR2 LQKENI. Trimming removed 6 bases from V and 3 bases from J; junction bases left unmatched: 11. CDR3 DNA sequence: TGTGCCAGCTCTCGACAGGGGCCGCCCCAAACAGATACGCAGTATTTT. Its translation is CASSRQGPPQTDTQYF.

This clonotype has a handful of counts. The library was designed around alpha chains, so this beta chain is a stray read whose abundance carries little weight. J is TRBJ2-1 and V is TRBV20-1; the match to TRBD2 covers 10 bases. Germline V gene lookup returns CDR1 DFQATT and CDR2 SNEGSKA (reference sequence). J was trimmed by 4 bases and V by 3 bases; bases with no gene match: 3. The CDR3 length is 14 residues. CDR3 DNA sequence: TGCAGTGCTAGTCTAGCGGGGGATTACAATGAGCAGTTCTTC. Protein product: CSASLAGDYNEQFF.

Comments on this clonotype: This beta chain appears as a stray read in a library generated for alpha chains; its size is not informative. This chain uses TRBV7-7 with TRBJ2-7, with D tentatively TRBD1 (7 bases). The CDR3 runs to 13 residues. V shed 4 bases and J shed 6 bases, with 13 bases lying between them. Germline V CDR1 and CDR2: SSHAT, FNYEAQ (reference sequence). CDR3 sequence (DNA): TGTGCCAGCAGCTCGCAGGAGGGGGCCGAGCAGTACTTC. Protein product: CASSSQEGAEQYF. Full variable domain (rest looked up from reference TRBV7-7 and TRBJ2-7): GAGVSQSPRYKVTKRGQDVTLRCDPISSHATLYWYQQALGQGPEFLTYFNYEAQPDKSGLPSDRFSAERPEGSISTLTIQRTEQRDSAMYRCASSSQEGAEQYFGPGTRLTVT.

To note about this clonotype: This beta chain is a stray sequence in a library constructed for alpha chains; its clone size is not meaningful. The CDR3 is CASSVTNNEQFF. The CDR3 nucleotides read TGTGCCAGCAGCGTGACCAATAATGAGCAGTTCTTC. This chain links TRBV7-9 with TRBJ2-1; no reliable D call. The CDR3 length is 12 residues. Germline assignment: CDR1 SEHNR and CDR2 FQNEAQ (reference sequence). The ends were cut back, 5 bases at V and 7 bases at J, with 9 bases in the middle.

As to this clonotype: The library was built for alpha chains, so this beta chain is an off-target read and its size means little. The genes are TRBV6-6 and TRBJ2-6; D call uncertain. This CDR3 region has 13 residues. V gave up 7 bases and J gave up 2 bases, with 6 bases separating them. Germline CDR1 MNHNY, CDR2 SVGAGI (reference sequence). CDR3 region: CASTGPGANVLTF. In nucleotides, the CDR3 is TGTGCCAGCACTGGACCTGGGGCCAACGTCCTGACTTTC.

A remark on this clonotype: This beta chain was picked up by a library intended for alpha chains and is off target, so its count carries little meaning. The V call is TRBV5-1, the J call TRBJ2-7; 9 nucleotides agree with TRBD2. The CDR3 is 14 residues long. CDR1 is SGHRS, CDR2 YFSETQ, per germline. Trimming removed 4 bases from V and 6 bases from J; junction bases left unmatched: 8. The CDR3 loop is CASSSLAGEVEQYF. In nucleotides, the CDR3 is TGCGCCAGCAGCAGCTTAGCGGGAGAAGTCGAGCAGTACTTC.

This clonotype was seen more than once but under ten times. The library was designed around alpha chains, so this beta chain is a stray read whose abundance carries little weight. V gene TRBV7-2 combines with J gene TRBJ2-5; D is possibly TRBD1 (5 bases). The V end was cut by 0 bases, the J end by 4 bases, with 9 bases between. Germline CDR1 reads SGHTA; CDR2 reads FQGNSA. CDR3 length: 14 amino acids. DNA for the CDR3: TGTGCCAGCAGCTTAGCGACTGGGGCAGAGACCCAGTACTTC. Translated, it gives CASSLATGAETQYF.

In the case of this clonotype: This beta chain is an off-target read within a library intended for alpha chains, so its frequency means little. The chain has TRBV29-1 and TRBJ2-1; 8 positions agree with TRBD1. Germline CDR1 is SQVTM and CDR2 is ANQGSEA. After removal of 4 bases from V and 7 bases from J, the junction contained 12 bases not matched to a gene. This CDR3 spans 15 amino acids. The CDR3 spells CSVVGVDRVENEQFF. The CDR3 coding sequence is TGCAGCGTTGTAGGCGTGGACAGGGTTGAAAATGAGCAGTTCTTC.

Concerning this clonotype itself: Found in a library prepared for alpha chains, this beta chain is an off-target read, and its abundance has little meaning. J is TRBJ1-1 and V is TRBV29-1; D unresolved. Germline lookup yields CDR1 SQVTM and CDR2 ANQGSEA. The CDR3 runs 12 residues. Trimming removed 7 bases from V and 3 bases from J, with 12 bases in between. In DNA, the CDR3 is TGCAGCGACGAGAGTAGGGACACTGAAGCTTTCTTT. It specifies CSDESRDTEAFF. The whole variable domain, remainder taken from reference TRBV29-1 and TRBJ1-1, is SAVISQKPSRDICQRGTSLTIQCQVDSQVTMMFWYRQQPGQSLTLIATANQGSEATYESGFVIDKFPISRPNLTFSTLTVSNMSPEDSSIYLCSDESRDTEAFFGQGTRLTVV.

This clonotype was picked up a small number of times. For a library built for alpha chains, this beta chain is a stray read; little rests on its size. The V gene is TRBV28, the J gene TRBJ2-3; D may match TRBD1 or TRBD2 (6 bases each). The ends were cut back, 3 bases at V and 6 bases at J, with 13 bases in the middle. This CDR3 is built from 14 residues. Germline lookup yields CDR1 MDHEN and CDR2 SYDVKM. This chain's CDR3 is CASSFVQGRDTQYF. DNA of the CDR3: TGTGCCAGCAGTTTCGTCCAGGGGAGGGATACGCAGTATTTT.

Remarks on this clonotype: The library was designed around alpha chains, so this beta chain is a stray read whose abundance carries little weight. This sequence joins TRBV6-5 and TRBJ2-1; 12 bases align to TRBD2. The ends lost 6 bases at V and 6 bases at J; junction bases unmatched: 9. The CDR3 is 16 amino acids. Germline CDR1 and CDR2: MNHEY and SVGAGI. The CDR3 spells CASSDLLAGGGNEQFF. The CDR3 DNA sequence: TGTGCCAGCAGCGACCTTCTAGCGGGAGGGGGCAATGAGCAGTTCTTC.

This clonotype was observed a handful of times. The library was prepared for alpha chains; this beta chain is a stray read, so its frequency means little. The chain links TRBV4-3 to TRBJ2-2; a weak D match, TRBD2 (6 bases). The ends were cut back, 0 bases at V and 8 bases at J, with 10 bases in the middle. The CDR3 is 14 amino acids. Per the germline V gene, CDR1 is LGHNA and CDR2 is YSLEER. The CDR3 region is CASSQDPGRGELFF. CDR3 DNA: TGCGCCAGCAGCCAAGACCCCGGGAGAGGGGAGCTGTTTTTT.

This clonotype has only a few counts. With the library built for alpha chains, this beta chain is off target and its frequency is not meaningful. The chain joins TRBV29-1 to TRBJ2-7; 10 positions agree with TRBD1. Germline V lookup: CDR1 SQVTM, CDR2 ANQGSEA. The CDR3 has 14 amino acids. V lost 4 bases and J lost 4; bases outside the gene matches: 7. The CDR3 sequence is CSVGSGTGEYEQYF. CDR3 nucleotides: TGCAGCGTTGGATCCGGGACAGGGGAGTACGAGCAGTACTTC.

This clonotype was picked up a small number of times. The library was built for alpha chains, so this beta chain is an off-target read and its size means little. The gene calls are TRBV12-3 or TRBV12-4 and TRBJ1-3; TRBD1 agrees at 11 bases. The J segment lost 0 bases and the V segment lost 6 bases, leaving 1 base of the junction unmatched. CDR3 length: 15 residues. CDR3 coding DNA: TGTGCCAGCAGGGGACAGGGGGACTCTGGAAACACCATATATTTT. This encodes CASRGQGDSGNTIYF.

Regarding this clonotype: The library was prepared for alpha chains; this beta chain is a stray read, so its frequency means little. The rearrangement links TRBV23-1 to TRBJ2-7; D is ambiguous. TRBV23-1 is known as an ORF, though its function is uncertain. This CDR3 contains 13 residues. V lost 3 bases to trimming and J lost 9 bases, with 15 bases between them. CDR3 protein: CASSHPHPVWQYF. The CDR3 nucleotides are TGCGCCAGCAGTCACCCGCATCCCGTCTGGCAGTACTTC.

To note about this clonotype: Being off target in a library aimed at alpha chains, this beta chain has a size of little meaning. This chain connects TRBV28 to TRBJ2-2; D is unresolved. The germline V and J ends were trimmed by 6 bases and 4 bases, with 6 bases remaining between them. From germline, CDR1 is MDHEN and CDR2 SYDVKM. CDR3 length: 12 residues. In nucleotides, the CDR3 is TGTGCCAGCAGCCAGATCACCGGGGAGCTGTTTTTT. It yields the protein CASSQITGELFF. Full variable domain (outside the CDR3, taken from reference TRBV28 and TRBJ2-2): DVKVTQSSRYLVKRTGEKVFLECVQDMDHENMFWYRQDPGLGLRLIYFSYDVKMKEKGDIPEGYSVSREKKERFSLILESASTNQTSMYLCASSQITGELFFGEGSRLTVL.

This clonotype is labeled as medium-sized. This beta chain is an off-target read within a library intended for alpha chains, so its frequency means little. The V gene is TRBV7-7, the J gene TRBJ2-7; TRBD1 or TRBD2 may be the D gene (5 bases each). Trimming cost V 5 bases and J 3 bases, with 11 bases left between them. Germline CDR1 SSHAT, CDR2 FNYEAQ (reference sequence). The CDR3 is made up of 13 amino acids. The CDR3 DNA reads TGTGCCAGCAGCCCGGGACCCAACTACGAGCAGTACTTC. This translates into CASSPGPNYEQYF. Combining the CDR3 with reference TRBV7-7 and TRBJ2-7 gives the whole variable domain GAGVSQSPRYKVTKRGQDVTLRCDPISSHATLYWYQQALGQGPEFLTYFNYEAQPDKSGLPSDRFSAERPEGSISTLTIQRTEQRDSAMYRCASSPGPNYEQYFGPGTRLTVT.